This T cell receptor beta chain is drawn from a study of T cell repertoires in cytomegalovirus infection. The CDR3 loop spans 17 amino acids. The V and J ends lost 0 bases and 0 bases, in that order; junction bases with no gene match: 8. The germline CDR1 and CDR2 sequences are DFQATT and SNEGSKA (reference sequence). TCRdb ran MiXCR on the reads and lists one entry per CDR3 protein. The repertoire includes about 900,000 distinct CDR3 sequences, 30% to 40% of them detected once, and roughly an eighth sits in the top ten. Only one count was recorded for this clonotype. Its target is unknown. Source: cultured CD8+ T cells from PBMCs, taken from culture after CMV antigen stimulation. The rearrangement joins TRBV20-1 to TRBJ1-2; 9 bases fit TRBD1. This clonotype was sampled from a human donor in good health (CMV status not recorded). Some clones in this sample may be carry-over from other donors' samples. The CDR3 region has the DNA TGCAGTGCTAGAGACTCCGGGACAGGGATGGCTAACTATGGCTACACCTTC. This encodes CSARDSGTGMANYGYTF.